A single sample is the source of the 30 T cell receptor beta chains below, sequenced in a study of response to subunit inactivated influenza vaccine. TCRdb reanalysed the RT-PCR reads using MiXCR and keeps one entry per CDR3 protein. The sample holds more than 450,000 distinct CDR3 sequences; around 10% are singletons and the top ten take more than 9.5%. Separately, the same data were catalogued under a study of T cells expressing NK-cell markers. From that paper: For TCR beta, cDNA was produced by 5'RACE template switching with UMIs.

This specimen was PBMCs from blood, taken on the day of vaccination. The receptor source for this set is a man aged 45-60 years who received an inactivated influenza vaccine.

This chain connects TRBV24-1 to TRBJ2-1, with D possibly TRBD2 on 5 matching bases. Trimming took 0 bases from V and 9 from J, leaving 20 bases between them. This CDR3 comprises 17 residues. The germline V gene has CDR1 KGHDR and CDR2 SFDVKD. The CDR3 region is CATSDLDAGRNGLEQFF. CDR3 nucleotide sequence: TGTGCCACCAGTGATTTGGACGCGGGCCGGAACGGCCTTGAGCAGTTCTTC.

This clonotype was counted many times. V gene TRBV29-1 combines with J gene TRBJ2-7; 8 bases agree with TRBD2. The CDR3 extends over 14 amino acids. The ends lost 4 bases at V and 0 bases at J; junction bases unmatched: 5. The germline V gene has CDR1 SQVTM and CDR2 ANQGSEA. The CDR3, as DNA: TGCAGCGTTGTACTAGCGGCCATCTCCTACGAGCAGTACTTC. Its translation: CSVVLAAISYEQYF.

This clonotype showed up just a few times. The genes are TRBV6-5 and TRBJ1-6; D not certain. This CDR3 spans 12 amino acids. Trimming shortened V by 7 bases and J by 6 bases, and 7 bases separated the two germline ends. Germline assignment: CDR1 MNHEY and CDR2 SVGAGI. CDR3 bases: TGTGCCAGCACCAGTACTAATTCACCCCTCCACTTT. Protein: CASTSTNSPLHF.

This clonotype has more than one count but fewer than ten. The chain couples TRBV25-1 to TRBJ2-1; D remains unclear. Per the germline V gene, CDR1 is MGHDK and CDR2 is SYGVNS. The V end lost 3 bases, the J end lost 0 bases, and 9 bases lay between the germline ends. The CDR3 covers 15 residues. Written as DNA, the CDR3 is TGTGCCAGCAGTGACCCTAACCGCTCCTACAATGAGCAGTTCTTC. Encoded protein: CASSDPNRSYNEQFF.

The CDR3 bases are TGTGCCAGCAGCAAATACAGCACAGATACGCAGTATTTT. Its translation is CASSKYSTDTQYF. The rearrangement links TRBV14 to TRBJ2-3; D gene uncertain. The CDR3 has 13 amino acids. Germline lookup yields CDR1 SGHDN and CDR2 FVKESK. The ends were cut back, 5 bases at V and 0 bases at J, with 6 bases in the middle.

This chain links TRBV15 with TRBJ2-3; 14 bases agree with TRBD2. The CDR3 has 15 amino acids. Germline V lookup: CDR1 LNHNV, CDR2 YYDKDF (reference sequence). V was pared by 0 bases and J by 9 bases, with 2 bases of the junction left unmatched. CDR3 sequence: CATSRETSGRETQYF. The CDR3 bases are TGTGCCACCAGCAGAGAGACTAGCGGGAGGGAAACGCAGTATTTT.

J is TRBJ2-1 and V is TRBV5-1, with 9 nucleotides matching TRBD2. CDR1 and CDR2 (germline): SGHRS, YFSETQ. V dropped 8 bases and J dropped 10; count of bases not matched to a gene: 7. This CDR3 comprises 12 residues. In nucleotides, the CDR3 is TGCGCCAGTAAGCGGGAGGTAGGCGAGCAGTTCTTC. Its translation: CASKREVGEQFF.

The table lists this clonotype with many counts. The rearrangement joins TRBV9 to TRBJ2-7, with D tentatively TRBD2 (5 bases). V was pared by 2 bases and J by 4 bases, with 16 bases between. The CDR3 runs 15 residues. Germline CDR1 reads SGDLS; CDR2 reads YYNGEE. The CDR3 sequence: CASSVTPTGRYEQYF. The CDR3 region has the DNA TGTGCCAGCAGCGTGACCCCCACGGGAAGGTACGAGCAGTACTTC.

This clonotype was counted only a few times. The chain uses TRBV12-3 or TRBV12-4 and TRBJ2-7; D may be TRBD2 (6 bases). The V gene lost 6 bases and the J gene lost 2 bases, with 17 bases spanning the gap. The length of the CDR3 is 15 residues. The CDR3 spells CASSPDGGSTYEQYF. Written as DNA, the CDR3 is TGTGCCAGCAGCCCAGATGGGGGGTCAACCTACGAGCAGTACTTC.

V and J are TRBV7-2 and TRBJ2-5; unclear D gene. Germline loops: CDR1 SGHTA, CDR2 FQGNSA. Trimming took off 2 bases at V and 5 bases at J, with 9 bases between the two ends. This CDR3 has 13 amino acids. The CDR3 sequence: CASSLQKYETQYF. CDR3 DNA: TGTGCCAGCAGCTTACAGAAGTATGAGACCCAGTACTTC.

Many counts were recorded for this clonotype. The genes are TRBV28 and TRBJ2-7; D gene uncertain. Trimming removed 4 bases at V and 2 bases at J, with 12 bases between. The CDR3 loop spans 14 amino acids. Germline-derived CDR1 and CDR2 are MDHEN and SYDVKM. The CDR3 DNA follows: TGTGCCAGCAGTTCGTCGCTGCCCCCCTACGAGCAGTACTTC. The encoded protein is CASSSSLPPYEQYF.

This clonotype was seen many times. The CDR3 DNA reads as TGTGCCATCAGTCTGGACCCAGCGAACACCGGGGAGCTGTTTTTT. It specifies CAISLDPANTGELFF. V is TRBV10-3 and J is TRBJ2-2; D is unresolved. Germline loops: CDR1 ENHRY, CDR2 SYGVKD. This CDR3 is 15 amino acids long. Trimming cost V 5 bases and J 0 bases, with 10 bases left between them.

This clonotype has just a few counts. J is TRBJ2-5 and V is TRBV5-1; weak D call: TRBD1 (6 bases). Looked up from germline, CDR1 is SGHRS and CDR2 is YFSETQ. Trimming removed 3 bases from V and 4 bases from J, with 13 bases in between. CDR3 length: 14 residues. CDR3 sequence (DNA): TGCGCCAGCAGCTCCGGGACAAGTAGAGAGACCCAGTACTTC. This sequence encodes CASSSGTSRETQYF.

This clonotype occurred many times. The chain links TRBV28 to TRBJ1-6, with TRBD1 matching over 10 bases. After removal of 6 bases from V and 7 bases from J, the junction contained 6 bases not matched to a gene. Germline V CDR1 and CDR2: MDHEN, SYDVKM. CDR3 size: 15 residues. This CDR3 reads CASSPGTGANSPLHF. The CDR3, as DNA: TGTGCCAGCAGCCCCGGGACAGGGGCGAATTCACCCCTCCACTTT.

To note about this clonotype: At one end, the junction sequence differs from germline, possibly due to a read error. This chain joins TRBV6-5 and TRBJ2-3, with TRBD2 matching 11 bases. Per the germline V gene, CDR1 is MNHEY and CDR2 is SVGAGI. CDR3 length: 15 residues. CDR3 protein: CTSSFQLAGADTQYF. As DNA, the CDR3 is TGTACCAGCAGTTTCCAACTAGCGGGGGCAGATACGCAGTATTTT.

This clonotype was found a few times. CDR3 bases: TGTGCCAGCAGCTACGGGCGGGGGGGTTCCACAGATACGCAGTATTTT. Its translation is CASSYGRGGSTDTQYF. V usage is TRBV7-9 and J usage is TRBJ2-3; 9 bases line up with TRBD2. This CDR3 has 16 residues. V trimming: 4 bases; J trimming: 2 bases; junction bases outside the gene matches: 7. CDR1 SEHNR and CDR2 FQNEAQ come from the germline V gene (reference sequence).

This clonotype was observed a few times. This chain uses TRBV12-3 or TRBV12-4 with TRBJ2-2, with D possibly being TRBD1 or TRBD2 (5 bases each). The CDR3 totals 15 residues. V was cut by 3 bases and J by 6 bases, with 14 bases left in between. DNA of the CDR3: TGTGCCAGCAGTTTCGGGACCGGGTTAGCCGGGGAGCTGTTTTTT. It codes for CASSFGTGLAGELFF.

This clonotype was counted only a few times. This rearrangement joins TRBV5-1 to TRBJ2-5, with TRBD1 matching over 8 bases. This CDR3 comprises 14 residues. V lost 4 bases and J lost 5; bases outside the gene matches: 7. CDR1 is SGHRS, CDR2 YFSETQ, per germline. The CDR3 region has the DNA TGCGCCAGCAGCAAGACAGGGGCCGGGGAGACCCAGTACTTC. Amino acid sequence: CASSKTGAGETQYF. Based on the CDR3 plus reference TRBV5-1 and TRBJ2-5, the full variable domain is KAGVTQTPRYLIKTRGQQVTLSCSPISGHRSVSWYQQTPGQGLQFLFEYFSETQRNKGNFPGRFSGRQFSNSRSEMNVSTLELGDSALYLCASSKTGAGETQYFGPGTRLLVL.

This chain connects TRBV20-1 to TRBJ2-1, with 8 positions matching TRBD2. The trim removed 5 bases at V and 5 bases at J, leaving 8 bases unmatched. CDR1 is DFQATT and CDR2 is SNEGSKA in the germline V gene (reference sequence). The CDR3 consists of 14 residues. The CDR3 is CSAFAGGTDNEQFF. CDR3 coding DNA: TGCAGTGCTTTCGCGGGGGGCACAGACAATGAGCAGTTCTTC.

The V and J genes are TRBV9 and TRBJ2-7; D gene uncertain. Germline V lookup: CDR1 SGDLS, CDR2 YYNGEE. This CDR3 is built from 16 residues. V lost 0 bases and J 6 bases, leaving 19 bases between the germline ends. CDR3 region: CASSVDMGIPVGEQYF. In DNA, the CDR3 is TGTGCCAGCAGCGTAGATATGGGTATCCCTGTGGGCGAGCAGTACTTC.

CDR3: CASIGLFGELFF. CDR3 sequence (DNA): TGTGCCAGCATAGGACTATTCGGGGAGCTGTTTTTT. The chain uses TRBV28 and TRBJ2-2; D might be TRBD2 (6 bases). Germline lookup yields CDR1 MDHEN and CDR2 SYDVKM. The CDR3 runs 12 residues. Deletions cut 7 bases from V and 7 bases from J, with 10 bases between.

In this sample, this clonotype turned up a few times. The V and J genes are TRBV7-9 and TRBJ2-1; D is possibly TRBD2 (7 bases). The CDR3 consists of 16 residues. With 7 bases removed from V and 5 bases from J, the gap between germline ends came to 21 bases. From germline, CDR1 is SEHNR and CDR2 FQNEAQ (reference sequence). The CDR3 DNA follows: TGTGCCAGCAAGGGGGGGGGGCGACCAGAAAACAATGAGCAGTTCTTC. It codes for CASKGGGRPENNEQFF.

The chain recombines TRBV18 with TRBJ2-7; 11 bases are a match to TRBD2. CDR1 is KGHSH, CDR2 LQKENI, per germline. V was pared by 1 base and J by 2 bases, with 1 base of the junction left unmatched. There are 15 residues in the CDR3. The CDR3 protein is CASSPLAGGPYEQYF. CDR3 DNA: TGTGCCAGCTCACCACTAGCGGGAGGGCCCTACGAGCAGTACTTC.

The rearrangement uses TRBV9 and TRBJ2-3; 14 nucleotides line up with TRBD2. V shed 6 bases, J shed 5 bases, and the junction held 2 bases outside the gene matches. Germline values: CDR1 SGDLS, CDR2 YYNGEE. The CDR3 is 14 residues long. The DNA of the CDR3 is TGTGCCAGCACCGGACTAGCGGGGGGAGATACGCAGTATTTT. It specifies CASTGLAGGDTQYF. Full variable domain (outside the CDR3, taken from reference TRBV9 and TRBJ2-3): DSGVTQTPKHLITATGQRVTLRCSPRSGDLSVYWYQQSLDQGLQFLIQYYNGEERAKGNILERFSAQQFPDLHSELNLSSLELGDSALYFCASTGLAGGDTQYFGPGTRLTVL.

The gene calls are TRBV6-5 and TRBJ2-7, with unresolved D. The CDR3 has 14 amino acids. Trimming took 0 bases from V and 0 from J, leaving 6 bases between them. Germline lookup yields CDR1 MNHEY and CDR2 SVGAGI. CDR3 DNA: TGTGCCAGCAGTTACTCGTGGTCCTCCTACGAGCAGTACTTC. It is translated as CASSYSWSSYEQYF.

This clonotype was seen ten or more times. CDR3 DNA: TGCAGTGCTAGGCTTACCCTGGGGGGACAGGGGGCAACAGATACGCAGTATTTT. Translated, it gives CSARLTLGGQGATDTQYF. The chain joins TRBV20-1 to TRBJ2-3, with 12 bases matching TRBD1. The CDR3 is 18 amino acids. The germline CDR1 and CDR2 sequences are DFQATT and SNEGSKA (reference sequence). The trim removed 3 bases at V and 3 bases at J, leaving 13 bases unmatched.

The chain joins TRBV29-1 to TRBJ1-2; D is perhaps TRBD1 (6 bases). This CDR3 region has 15 residues. Looked up from germline, CDR1 is SQVTM and CDR2 is ANQGSEA. With 5 bases removed from V and 0 bases from J, the gap between germline ends came to 16 bases. This CDR3 reads CSVSQGQGPNYGYTF. The CDR3 coding sequence is TGCAGCGTTTCCCAGGGGCAGGGACCTAACTATGGCTACACCTTC.

This clonotype was recorded a few times. The chain carries TRBV28 and TRBJ2-1, with D possibly being TRBD2 (5 bases). The CDR3 contains 15 residues. Trimming cost V 6 bases and J 3 bases, with 15 bases left between them. The V gene's germline CDR1 is MDHEN and CDR2 SYDVKM. In DNA form, the CDR3 reads TGTGCCAGCAGAACTCGGGCTAGCAACTACAATGAGCAGTTCTTC. Amino acid sequence: CASRTRASNYNEQFF.

CDR3 sequence: CASRLAGTNQETQYF. DNA of the CDR3: TGCGCCAGCAGGTTAGCCGGGACTAACCAAGAGACCCAGTACTTC. The V call is TRBV5-1, the J call TRBJ2-5; 7 nucleotides agree with TRBD2. The length of the CDR3 is 15 residues. Trimming cost V 5 bases and J 0 bases; bases outside gene matches: 7. In germline, CDR1 is SGHRS, CDR2 YFSETQ.

This chain joins TRBV14 and TRBJ1-3; D is possibly TRBD1 (5 bases). This CDR3 is 14 amino acids long. Per germline, CDR1 SGHDN and CDR2 FVKESK. V was cut by 5 bases and J by 7 bases, with 15 bases left in between. CDR3 sequence (DNA): TGTGCCAGCAGCTTGCAGGGTCTAAGGAACACCATATATTTT. This encodes CASSLQGLRNTIYF.